The T cell receptor beta chain described here comes from a study of shared clonotypes between healthy human individuals. The germline V gene encodes CDR1 SGHRS and CDR2 YFSETQ. This CDR3 has 15 residues. The ends lost 4 bases at V and 5 bases at J; junction bases unmatched: 6. TCRdb's copy holds only in-frame clones and misses some; the assay was immunoSEQ multiplex PCR. The sample includes approximately 530,000 clones, about 95% seen only once; the top ten take approximately 0.06%. The sequencing sample was made of naive CD4+ T cells sorted from blood. Subset meaning: CD45RA+ positively selected. This chain uses TRBV5-1 with TRBJ2-2; the match to TRBD2 covers 9 bases. The origin of this receptor is a woman aged 30 to 39 in good health. For the CDR3, the DNA is TGCGCCAGCAGCCTGGGACTAGCAGAAACCGGGGAGCTGTTTTTT. This codes for CASSLGLAETGELFF.